The 23 T cell receptor beta chains presented below share a single source sample, sequenced in a study of T-cell reconstitution after alpha-beta-depleted transplantation in children (dated by TCRdb to the mid-2010s). The receptor library was made with PCR. The instrument given in TCRdb is Illumina HiSeq 2500. Molecular barcoding was employed in the preparation of TCR libraries, with unique molecular identifiers being used to normalize TCRbeta repertoire quantification. Clones were called with MiXCR by TCRdb after fastp trimmed the public reads at Q25, and only in-frame beta chains were retained. Every entry covers one CDR3 protein and lists the most common genes and DNA from its rows. This sample holds fewer than 350,000 distinct CDR3 sequences; roughly 9.1% were observed only once. Of the sample, less than 9% is held by the ten largest clones. In the paper's terms, the treatment or condition label means: allogeneic hematopoietic cell transplantation with graft depleted of TCRalphabeta T cells and CD19 B cells.

The sample was PBMCs, taken before TCRalphabeta/CD19-depleted stem cell transplant. Receptor source: a boy younger than two with acute myeloid leukemia, due to receive a stem cell transplant.

This clonotype was seen more than once but under ten times. The chain combines TRBV5-1 with TRBJ2-7; TRBD2 matches 13 bases. The CDR3 runs 17 residues. Germline-derived CDR1 and CDR2 are SGHRS and YFSETQ. V shed 4 bases and J 0 bases; nucleotides not matched to a gene: 7. In DNA, the CDR3 is TGCGCCAGCAGCGTTGGACTAGCGGGAGCCTTCTCCTACGAGCAGTACTTC. It codes for CASSVGLAGAFSYEQYF.

This clonotype was recorded at least ten times. This CDR3 is CSARSGFTDTQYF. The DNA of the CDR3 is TGCAGTGCTAGGTCAGGTTTTACAGATACGCAGTATTTT. The chain uses TRBV20-1 and TRBJ2-3; D is unclear. Germline CDR1 and CDR2: DFQATT and SNEGSKA (reference sequence). The CDR3 covers 13 residues. Trimming took off 3 bases at V and 3 bases at J, with 10 bases between the two ends.

The chain links TRBV18 to TRBJ1-1; D is perhaps TRBD1 (5 bases). Germline V gene data show CDR1 as KGHSH and CDR2 as LQKENI. The CDR3 runs to 12 residues. V was pared by 8 bases and J by 4 bases, with 11 bases between. CDR3 residues: CASRPGGTEAFF. The CDR3 region has the DNA TGTGCCAGCAGACCGGGGGGCACTGAAGCTTTCTTT.

This sequence joins TRBV7-9 and TRBJ1-6; a weak D match, TRBD1 (5 bases). V dropped 3 bases and J dropped 5 bases, with 17 bases sitting between them. The V gene's germline CDR1 is SEHNR and CDR2 FQNEAQ (reference sequence). The CDR3 totals 17 residues. This CDR3 is CASSLSIGALDNSPLHF. The CDR3 bases are TGTGCCAGCAGCTTGAGTATCGGGGCGCTGGATAATTCACCCCTCCACTTT.

This clonotype was picked up many times. The genes are TRBV28 and TRBJ2-7, with no clear D. The germline V and J ends were trimmed by 6 bases and 9 bases, with 12 bases remaining between them. The CDR3 is 11 amino acids. The germline V gene has CDR1 MDHEN and CDR2 SYDVKM. The CDR3, as DNA: TGTGCCAGCAGCTTCCCTCCCCGGCAGTACTTC. It is translated as CASSFPPRQYF. Based on the CDR3 plus reference TRBV28 and TRBJ2-7, the full variable domain is DVKVTQSSRYLVKRTGEKVFLECVQDMDHENMFWYRQDPGLGLRLIYFSYDVKMKEKGDIPEGYSVSREKKERFSLILESASTNQTSMYLCASSFPPRQYFGPGTRLTVT.

There are many counts of this clonotype. The rearrangement joins TRBV15 to TRBJ2-5; D remains unclear. Deletions cut 0 bases from V and 4 bases from J, with 9 bases between. CDR3 length: 14 amino acids. Germline CDR1 LNHNV, CDR2 YYDKDF (reference sequence). The CDR3 DNA follows: TGTGCCACCAGCAGAGATGGCGGCAGAGAGACCCAGTACTTC. It codes for CATSRDGGRETQYF.

This clonotype was seen ten or more times. The chain couples TRBV14 to TRBJ2-3, with 7 bases fitting TRBD2. The V and J ends lost 4 bases and 10 bases, in that order; junction bases with no gene match: 20. CDR3 size: 17 residues. Germline CDR1 and CDR2: SGHDN and FVKESK. The CDR3 DNA reads TGTGCCAGCAGCCCGACCCTCGGGAGGAACCACAGATATGCGCAGTATTTT. It codes for CASSPTLGRNHRYAQYF.

This clonotype was picked up many times. The chain recombines TRBV29-1 with TRBJ2-7, with 9 bases lining up with TRBD1. Germline CDR1 is SQVTM and CDR2 is ANQGSEA. The CDR3 sequence is 14 residues long. The V and J ends lost 2 bases and 4 bases, in that order; junction bases with no gene match: 6. The CDR3 loop reads CSVENGGQGYEQYF. The CDR3 region has the DNA TGCAGCGTTGAAAACGGGGGACAGGGTTACGAGCAGTACTTC.

This clonotype was detected a few times. The gene calls are TRBV2 and TRBJ2-3; perhaps TRBD2 as D (6 bases). Trimming left V 7 bases short and J 2 bases short, with 16 bases between. This CDR3 is 15 amino acids long. Germline V lookup: CDR1 SNHLY, CDR2 FYNNEI. The chain's CDR3 is CASTPLAKFTDTQYF. CDR3 nucleotide sequence: TGTGCCAGCACCCCGCTAGCGAAATTCACAGATACGCAGTATTTT.

V is TRBV12-3 or TRBV12-4 and J is TRBJ2-6; D remains ambiguous. The CDR3 runs 15 residues. Trimming took 6 bases from V and 3 from J, leaving 12 bases between them. In DNA form, the CDR3 reads TGTGCCAGCAGCCAAGCAGGTTATGGGGCCAACGTCCTGACTTTC. Its translation: CASSQAGYGANVLTF.

Many counts were recorded for this clonotype. V and J are TRBV2 and TRBJ2-7; 7 positions agree with TRBD1. The junction had 7 bases not matched to a gene; V was cut back by 8 bases and J by 3 bases. The germline V gene has CDR1 SNHLY and CDR2 FYNNEI. The CDR3 runs to 13 residues. CDR3 coding DNA: TGTGCCAGCGCTCCTGGACAGGTCTACGAGCAGTACTTC. Its protein product is CASAPGQVYEQYF.

This clonotype was observed many times. The chain couples TRBV2 to TRBJ2-1, with 8 positions matching TRBD2. CDR1 is SNHLY, CDR2 FYNNEI, per germline. J gave up 7 bases and V 5 bases, and 10 bases lay outside the gene matches. This CDR3 comprises 15 residues. The CDR3 protein is CASSFRLASGNEQFF. DNA of the CDR3: TGTGCCAGCAGTTTCCGACTAGCGTCGGGGAATGAGCAGTTCTTC.

Many counts were recorded for this clonotype. This chain uses TRBV2 with TRBJ2-4; 7 bases are a match to TRBD2. Unmatched junction bases numbered 4, after V lost 6 bases and J lost 5 bases. This CDR3 has 13 residues. Germline V lookup: CDR1 SNHLY, CDR2 FYNNEI. CDR3 loop: CASRNLAENIQYF. CDR3 DNA: TGTGCCAGCAGAAACCTAGCGGAAAACATTCAGTACTTC.

About this clonotype: Germline is not matched at one junction end, which may reflect a read error. The V call is TRBV4-3, the J call TRBJ1-4; 7 bases are a match to TRBD1. The CDR3 is made up of 13 amino acids. The germline CDR1 and CDR2 sequences are LGHNA and YSLEER. CDR3 loop: CASSEETGEKLFF. In DNA form, the CDR3 reads TGCGCCAGCAGCGAAGAGACAGGGGAAAAACTGTTTTTT.

The sample holds many counts of this clonotype. V usage is TRBV21-1 and J usage is TRBJ1-1. TRBV21-1 corresponds to a pseudogene. The CDR3 is made up of 14 amino acids. CDR3 sequence (DNA): TGTGCCAGCAGCAAAGTAGCGGTGAACACTGAAGCTTTCTTT. Its translation: CASSKVAVNTEAFF.

At least ten counts were recorded for this clonotype. The chain has TRBV20-1 and TRBJ1-1; D might be TRBD1 (5 bases). The germline gives CDR1 DFQATT, CDR2 SNEGSKA (reference sequence). The length of the CDR3 is 14 residues. V was pared by 0 bases and J by 1 base, with 9 bases between. The CDR3 nucleotides read TGCAGTGCTAGAGAGGGGGACTGGAACACTGAAGCTTTCTTT. This sequence encodes CSAREGDWNTEAFF.

A word on this clonotype: This may be a read error, as it is one base from a much larger clone. This chain links TRBV5-1 with TRBJ2-7, with D possibly being TRBD1 (5 bases). CDR1 SGHRS and CDR2 YFSETQ come from the germline V gene. The CDR3 has 15 residues. CDR3 sequence (DNA): TGCGCCAGCAGCGAAGAACAGGCTCAAGTCTACCAGCAGTACTTC. As protein: CASSEEQAQVYQQYF. The full variable domain, in which reference TRBV5-1 and TRBJ2-7 provide the parts outside the CDR3, is KAGVTQTPRYLIKTRGQQVTLSCSPISGHRSVSWYQQTPGQGLQFLFEYFSETQRNKGNFPGRFSGRQFSNSRSEMNVSTLELGDSALYLCASSEEQAQVYQQYFGPGTRLTVT.

This clonotype was found many times. The CDR3 reads CASGTHYGGQYEQYF. Here the CDR3 DNA reads TGTGCTAGTGGTACCCATTACGGGGGGCAATACGAGCAGTACTTC. The rearrangement joins TRBV12-5 to TRBJ2-7; tentative D call: TRBD2 (7 bases). CDR1 LGHNT and CDR2 FRNRAP come from the germline V gene. V was shortened by 5 bases and J by 4 bases, with 18 bases between the two germline ends. The CDR3 is 15 residues long.

This clonotype was seen a few times. An end of the junction does not agree with germline; a read error may underlie this. This chain links TRBV6-4 with TRBJ2-3; D ambiguous. The CDR3 runs to 14 residues. Germline V gene data show CDR1 as MRHNA and CDR2 as SNTAGT. The CDR3 nucleotides read TGTGCCATCAGTGACCGCGCCAGCACAGATACGCAGTATTTT. Protein product: CAISDRASTDTQYF.

This clonotype showed up just a few times. This may arise from a read error, as a much more abundant clone is one base away. The chain has TRBV10-3 and TRBJ2-3; no firm D call. The ends were cut back, 10 bases at V and 6 bases at J, with 11 bases in the middle. Germline V gene data show CDR1 as ENHRY and CDR2 as SYGVKD. The CDR3 is 11 residues long. For the CDR3, the DNA is TGTGCCAGCGGAGTGAGGGATACGCAGTATTTT. It encodes CASGVRDTQYF.

In its sample, this clonotype was seen many times. The V gene is TRBV20-1, the J gene TRBJ2-7, with 8 nucleotides matching TRBD2. V lost 0 bases and J lost 1; bases outside the gene matches: 5. The CDR3 contains 15 residues. Germline V lookup: CDR1 DFQATT, CDR2 SNEGSKA (reference sequence). The CDR3 region has the DNA TGCAGTGCTAGAGAGCCGGGGGGGCGATCCTACGAGCAGTACTTC. Its translation is CSAREPGGRSYEQYF.

This clonotype was seen at least ten times. The rearrangement joins TRBV7-8 to TRBJ2-1, with 7 bases lining up with TRBD2. This CDR3 is 17 amino acids long. J gave up 3 bases and V 0 bases, and 8 bases lay outside the gene matches. The V gene's germline CDR1 is SGHVS and CDR2 FQNEAQ. The CDR3 loop reads CASSLAPAGIIYNEQFF. CDR3 DNA sequence: TGTGCCAGCAGCTTAGCTCCAGCGGGGATTATCTACAATGAGCAGTTCTTC.

V is TRBV12-3 or TRBV12-4 and J is TRBJ1-2; tentatively, D is TRBD1 (6 bases). Trimming removed 6 bases from V and 8 bases from J, with 16 bases in between. This CDR3 is built from 13 residues. The CDR3 is CASRKQGVGGYTF. The CDR3 region has the DNA TGTGCCAGCAGGAAACAGGGCGTTGGCGGCTACACCTTC.